What follows is one TCR beta chain and its context. The antigen remains unidentified. The CDR3 sequence is 14 residues long. V dropped 4 bases and J dropped 5 bases, with 12 bases sitting between them. CDR1 and CDR2 (germline): SGHRS, YFSETQ. Data came from immunoSEQ multiplex PCR; TCRdb stores just in-frame clones and leaves some out. The table shows around 45,000 clones, with around 70% occurring only once. This specimen belongs to a study of radiotherapy plus CTLA-4 blockade in lung cancer. Looking at the study overall: Objective responses arose in approximately 17% of patients, and about 32% experienced disease control.

Whole-study findings and limits: Early clone dynamics of blood T cells, plus interferon-beta, reportedly predicted response best.

The TCR was taken from a human donor with non-small cell lung cancer who had a partial response to radiotherapy plus ipilimumab. The source material was peripheral blood, sampled from a patient treated with radiotherapy plus ipilimumab. V usage is TRBV5-1 and J usage is TRBJ1-4, with D maybe TRBD1 (6 bases). The CDR3 DNA reads TGCGCCAGCAGCCACAGGGATCTGAATGAAAAACTGTTTTTT. This translates into CASSHRDLNEKLFF. The full variable domain, with the rest looked up from reference TRBV5-1 and TRBJ1-4, is KAGVTQTPRYLIKTRGQQVTLSCSPISGHRSVSWYQQTPGQGLQFLFEYFSETQRNKGNFPGRFSGRQFSNSRSEMNVSTLELGDSALYLCASSHRDLNEKLFFGSGTQLSVL.